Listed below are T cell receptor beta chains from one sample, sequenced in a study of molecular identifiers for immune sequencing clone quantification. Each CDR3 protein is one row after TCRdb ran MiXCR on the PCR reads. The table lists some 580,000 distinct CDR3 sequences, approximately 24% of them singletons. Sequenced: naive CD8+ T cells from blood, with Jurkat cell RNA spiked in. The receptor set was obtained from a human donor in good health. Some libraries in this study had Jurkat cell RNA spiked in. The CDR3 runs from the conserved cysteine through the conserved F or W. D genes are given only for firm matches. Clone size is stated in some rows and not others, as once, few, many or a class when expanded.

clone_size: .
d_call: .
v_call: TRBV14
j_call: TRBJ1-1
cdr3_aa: CASSLGGVNTGAFF
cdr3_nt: TGTGCCAGCAGCCTCGGTGGGGTGAACACTGGAGCTTTCTTT

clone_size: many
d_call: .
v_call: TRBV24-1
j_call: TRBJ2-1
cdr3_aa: CATSDSLWNEQFF
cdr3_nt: TGTGCCACCAGTGACTCCCTTTGGAATGAGCAGTTCTTC

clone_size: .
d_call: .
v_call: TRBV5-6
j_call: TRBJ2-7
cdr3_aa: CASSLAPEQYF
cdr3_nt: TGTGCCAGCAGCTTGGCCCCTGAGCAGTACTTC

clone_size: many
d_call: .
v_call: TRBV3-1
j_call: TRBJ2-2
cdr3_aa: CASSQGETGELFF
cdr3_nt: TGTGCCAGCAGCCAAGGAGAGACCGGGGAGCTGTTTTTT

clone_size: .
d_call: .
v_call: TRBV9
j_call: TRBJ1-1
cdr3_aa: CASSGGHTNTEALF
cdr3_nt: TGTGCCAGCAGCGGGGGACATACGAACACTGAAGCTCTCTTT

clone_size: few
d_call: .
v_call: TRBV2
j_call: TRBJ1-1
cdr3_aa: CASSGGTGPYTEAFF
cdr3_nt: TGTGCCAGCAGTGGAGGAACGGGACCGTACACTGAAGCTTTCTTT

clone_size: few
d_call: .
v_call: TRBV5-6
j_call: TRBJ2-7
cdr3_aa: CASGYSSAATYEQYF
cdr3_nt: TGTGCCAGCGGATACTCTTCAGCGGCCACCTACGAGCAGTACTTC

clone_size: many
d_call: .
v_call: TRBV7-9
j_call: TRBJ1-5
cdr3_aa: CASTTEGSNQPQHF
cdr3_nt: TGTGCCAGCACCACTGAGGGTAGCAATCAGCCCCAGCATTTT

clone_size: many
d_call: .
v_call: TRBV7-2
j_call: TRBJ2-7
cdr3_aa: CASSLAGQGTYEQYF
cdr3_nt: TGTGCCAGCAGCTTAGCCGGTCAGGGAACCTACGAGCAGTACTTC

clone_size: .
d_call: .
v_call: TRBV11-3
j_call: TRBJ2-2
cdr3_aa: CASSSRGAPGELFF
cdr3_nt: TGTGCCAGCAGCTCGCGAGGGGCTCCCGGGGAGCTGTTTTTT

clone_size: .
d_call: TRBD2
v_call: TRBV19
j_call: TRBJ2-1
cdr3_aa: CASRTSGGLNEQSF
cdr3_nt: TGTGCCAGTAGGACTAGCGGGGGCCTCAATGAGCAGTCCTTC

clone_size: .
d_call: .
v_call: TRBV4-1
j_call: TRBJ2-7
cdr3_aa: CPSSLQGYEQYF
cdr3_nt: TGCCCCAGCAGCTTACAGGGTTACGAGCAGTACTTC

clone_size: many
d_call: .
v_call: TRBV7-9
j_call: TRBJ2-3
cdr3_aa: CASSQLSSRDTQYF
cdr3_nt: TGTGCCAGCAGCCAACTATCATCTCGGGATACGCAGTATTTT

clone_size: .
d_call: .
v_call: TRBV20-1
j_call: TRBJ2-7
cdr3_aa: CGARDVGAAYEQYF
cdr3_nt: TGCGGTGCTAGAGATGTGGGCGCGGCCTACGAGCAGTACTTC

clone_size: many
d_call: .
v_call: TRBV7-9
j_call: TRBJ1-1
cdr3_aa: CASSFMNTEAFF
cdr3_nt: TGTGCCAGCAGCTTTATGAACACTGAAGCTTTCTTT

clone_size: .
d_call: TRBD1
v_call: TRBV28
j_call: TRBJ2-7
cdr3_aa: CASSYNRGDYEQYF
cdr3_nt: TGTGCCAGCAGCTACAACAGGGGCGACTACGAGCAGTACTTC

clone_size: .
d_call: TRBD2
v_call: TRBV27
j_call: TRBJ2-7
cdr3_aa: CVSSWSSGSYEQYF
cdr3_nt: TGTGTCAGCAGCTGGAGTAGCGGGAGTTACGAGCAGTACTTC

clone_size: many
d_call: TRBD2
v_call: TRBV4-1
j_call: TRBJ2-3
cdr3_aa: CASSQSGGAPDTQYF
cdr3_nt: TGCGCCAGCAGCCAAAGCGGGGGGGCTCCAGATACGCAGTATTTT

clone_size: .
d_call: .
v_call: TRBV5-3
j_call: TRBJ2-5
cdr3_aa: CASSPPRGVGSRPETQYF
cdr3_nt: TGTGCCAGCAGCCCGCCCAGGGGCGTTGGTTCCCGGCCAGAGACCCAGTACTTC

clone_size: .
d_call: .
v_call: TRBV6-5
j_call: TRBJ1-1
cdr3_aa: CASSYSESTEAFF
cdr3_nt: TGTGCCAGCAGTTACTCTGAAAGCACTGAAGCTTTCTTT

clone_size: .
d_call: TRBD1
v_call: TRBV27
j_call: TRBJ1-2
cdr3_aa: CASSETGQGAIGYTF
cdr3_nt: TGTGCCAGCAGCGAGACGGGACAGGGGGCCATTGGCTACACCTTC

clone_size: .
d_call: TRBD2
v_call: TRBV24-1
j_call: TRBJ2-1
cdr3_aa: CATSDRRDYTYNEQFF
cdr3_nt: TGTGCCACCAGTGACCGACGGGACTACACATACAATGAGCAGTTCTTC

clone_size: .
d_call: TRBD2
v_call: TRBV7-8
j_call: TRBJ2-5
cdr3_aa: CASSLGSSGSQETQYF
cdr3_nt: TGTGCCAGCAGCTTAGGATCTAGCGGGAGTCAAGAGACCCAGTACTTC

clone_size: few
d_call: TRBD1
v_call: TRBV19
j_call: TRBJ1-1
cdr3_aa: CASSISLTGVTEAFF
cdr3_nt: TGTGCCAGTAGTATATCCCTGACAGGGGTGACTGAAGCTTTCTTT

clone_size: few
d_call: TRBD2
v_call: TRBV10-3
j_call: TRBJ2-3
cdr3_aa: CAISADTGLAETDTQYF
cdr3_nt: TGTGCCATCAGTGCCGACACTGGACTAGCAGAAACAGATACGCAGTATTTT

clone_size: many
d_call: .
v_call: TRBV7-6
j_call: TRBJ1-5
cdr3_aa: CASSLSQGNNQPQHF
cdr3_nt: TGTGCCAGCAGCTTATCCCAGGGAAACAATCAGCCCCAGCATTTT

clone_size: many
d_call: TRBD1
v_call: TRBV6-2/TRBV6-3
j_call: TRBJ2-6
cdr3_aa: CASNPRDSFSGANVLTF
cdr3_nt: TGTGCCAGCAACCCCAGGGACAGTTTCTCTGGGGCCAACGTCCTGACTTTC

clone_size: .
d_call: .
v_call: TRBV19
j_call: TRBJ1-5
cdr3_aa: CASSRTAKNQPQHF
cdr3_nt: TGTGCCAGTAGCAGGACAGCGAAAAATCAGCCCCAGCATTTT

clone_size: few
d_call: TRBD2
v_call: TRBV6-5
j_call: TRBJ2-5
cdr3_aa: CASSYSGGGGGTQYF
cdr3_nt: TGTGCCAGCAGTTACTCCGGCGGCGGGGGAGGGACCCAGTACTTC

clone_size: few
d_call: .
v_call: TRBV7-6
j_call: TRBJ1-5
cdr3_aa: CASSLGSPSVRGHSWVAGPQHF
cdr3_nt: TGTGCCAGCAGCTTAGGGTCTCCTAGTGTCAGGGGCCACTCCTGGGTCGCGGGGCCCCAGCATTTT

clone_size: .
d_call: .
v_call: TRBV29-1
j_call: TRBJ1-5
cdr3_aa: CSAQAGGFTQPQHF
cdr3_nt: TGCAGCGCTCAAGCGGGGGGATTTACTCAGCCTCAGCATTTT

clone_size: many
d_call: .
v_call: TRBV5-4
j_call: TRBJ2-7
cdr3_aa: CASSLAGPIYEQYF
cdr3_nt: TGTGCCAGCAGCTTGGCAGGGCCCATCTACGAGCAGTACTTC

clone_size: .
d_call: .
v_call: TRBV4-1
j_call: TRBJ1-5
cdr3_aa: CASSPQVNSNQPQHF
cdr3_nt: TGCGCCAGCAGCCCCCAGGTTAATAGCAATCAGCCCCAGCATTTT

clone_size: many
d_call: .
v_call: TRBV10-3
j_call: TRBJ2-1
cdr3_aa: CAISMLLGGLGPNEQFF
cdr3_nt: TGTGCCATCAGTATGCTTTTAGGCGGGTTGGGGCCCAATGAGCAGTTCTTC